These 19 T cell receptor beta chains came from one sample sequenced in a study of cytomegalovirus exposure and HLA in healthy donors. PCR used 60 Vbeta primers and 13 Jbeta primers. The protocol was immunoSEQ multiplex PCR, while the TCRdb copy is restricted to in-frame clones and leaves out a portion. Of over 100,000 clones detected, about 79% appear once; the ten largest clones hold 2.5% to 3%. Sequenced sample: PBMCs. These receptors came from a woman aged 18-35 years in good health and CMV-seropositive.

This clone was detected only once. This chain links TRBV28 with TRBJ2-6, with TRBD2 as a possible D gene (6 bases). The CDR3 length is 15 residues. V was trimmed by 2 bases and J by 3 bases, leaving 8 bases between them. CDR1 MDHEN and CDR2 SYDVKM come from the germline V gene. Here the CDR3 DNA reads TGTGCCAGCAGTTTAGGAGGGAATGGGGCCAACGTCCTGACTTTC. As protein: CASSLGGNGANVLTF.

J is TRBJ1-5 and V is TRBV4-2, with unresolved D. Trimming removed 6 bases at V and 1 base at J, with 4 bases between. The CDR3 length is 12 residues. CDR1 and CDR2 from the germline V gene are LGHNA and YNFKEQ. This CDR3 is CASSRSNQPQHF. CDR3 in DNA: TGTGCCAGCAGTCGGAGCAATCAGCCCCAGCATTTT.

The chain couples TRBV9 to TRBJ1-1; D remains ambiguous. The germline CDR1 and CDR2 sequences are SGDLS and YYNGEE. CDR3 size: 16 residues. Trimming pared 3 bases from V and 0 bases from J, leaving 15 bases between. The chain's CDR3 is CASSARNSWLNTEAFF. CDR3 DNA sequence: TGTGCCAGCAGCGCGCGGAATTCGTGGCTGAACACTGAAGCTTTCTTT.

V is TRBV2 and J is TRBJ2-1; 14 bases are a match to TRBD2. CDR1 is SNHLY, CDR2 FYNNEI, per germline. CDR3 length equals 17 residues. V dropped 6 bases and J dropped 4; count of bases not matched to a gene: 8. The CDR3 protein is CASRGGLAGAGYNEQFF. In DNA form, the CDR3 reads TGTGCCAGCAGGGGGGGACTAGCGGGAGCCGGATACAATGAGCAGTTCTTC. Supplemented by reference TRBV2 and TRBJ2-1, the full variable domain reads EPEVTQTPSHQVTQMGQEVILRCVPISNHLYFYWYRQILGQKVEFLVSFYNNEISEKSEIFDDQFSVERPDGSNFTLKIRSTKLEDSAMYFCASRGGLAGAGYNEQFFGPGTRLTVL.

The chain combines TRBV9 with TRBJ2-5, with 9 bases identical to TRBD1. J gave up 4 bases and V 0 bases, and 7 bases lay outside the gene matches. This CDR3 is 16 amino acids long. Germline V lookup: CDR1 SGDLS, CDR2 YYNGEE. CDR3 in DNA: TGTGCCAGCAGCGTAGCCCCGACAGGGGGGGGAGAGACCCAGTACTTC. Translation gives CASSVAPTGGGETQYF. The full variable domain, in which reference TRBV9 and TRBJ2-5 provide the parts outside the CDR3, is DSGVTQTPKHLITATGQRVTLRCSPRSGDLSVYWYQQSLDQGLQFLIQYYNGEERAKGNILERFSAQQFPDLHSELNLSSLELGDSALYFCASSVAPTGGGETQYFGPGTRLLVL.

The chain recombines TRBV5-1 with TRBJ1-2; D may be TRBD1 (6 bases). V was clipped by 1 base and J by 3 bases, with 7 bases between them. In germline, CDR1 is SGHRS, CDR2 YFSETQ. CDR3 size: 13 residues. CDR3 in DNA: TGCGCCAGCAGCTTGAGGACAGACTATGGCTACACCTTC. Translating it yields CASSLRTDYGYTF.

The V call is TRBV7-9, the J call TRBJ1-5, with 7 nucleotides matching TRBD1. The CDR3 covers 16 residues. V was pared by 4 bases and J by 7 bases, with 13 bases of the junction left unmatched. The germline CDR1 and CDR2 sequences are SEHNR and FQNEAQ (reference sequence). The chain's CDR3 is CASSSDRVGVEQPQHF. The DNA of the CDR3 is TGTGCCAGCAGCTCTGACAGGGTGGGGGTAGAGCAGCCCCAGCATTTT.

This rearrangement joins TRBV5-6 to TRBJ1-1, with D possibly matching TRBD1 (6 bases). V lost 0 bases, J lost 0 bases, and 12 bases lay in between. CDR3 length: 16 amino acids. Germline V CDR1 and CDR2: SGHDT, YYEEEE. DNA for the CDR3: TGTGCCAGCAGCTTGGACAGGGTTCGTATGAACACTGAAGCTTTCTTT. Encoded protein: CASSLDRVRMNTEAFF.

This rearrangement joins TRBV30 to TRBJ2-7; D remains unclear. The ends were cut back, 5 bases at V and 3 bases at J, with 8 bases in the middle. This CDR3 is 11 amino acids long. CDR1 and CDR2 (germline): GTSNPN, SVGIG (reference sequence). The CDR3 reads CAWSSYYEQYF. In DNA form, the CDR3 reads TGTGCCTGGTCTAGTTACTACGAGCAGTACTTC.

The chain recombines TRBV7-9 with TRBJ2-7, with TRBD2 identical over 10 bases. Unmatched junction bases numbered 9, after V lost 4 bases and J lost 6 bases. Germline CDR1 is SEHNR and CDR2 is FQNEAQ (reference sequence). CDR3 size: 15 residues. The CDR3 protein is CASSSASSGRGEQYF. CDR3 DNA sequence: TGTGCCAGCAGCTCCGCAAGCAGCGGGAGGGGCGAGCAGTACTTC.

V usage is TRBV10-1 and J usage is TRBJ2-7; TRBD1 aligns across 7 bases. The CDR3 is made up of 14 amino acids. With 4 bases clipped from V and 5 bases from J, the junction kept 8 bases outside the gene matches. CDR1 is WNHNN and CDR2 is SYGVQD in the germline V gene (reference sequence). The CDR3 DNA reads TGCGCCAGCAGTGCGACAGGGAGTACCCACGAGCAGTACTTC. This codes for CASSATGSTHEQYF.

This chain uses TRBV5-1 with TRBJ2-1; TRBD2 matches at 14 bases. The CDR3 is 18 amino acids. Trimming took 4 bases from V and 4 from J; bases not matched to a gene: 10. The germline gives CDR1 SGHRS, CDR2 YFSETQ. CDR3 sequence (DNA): TGCGCCAGCAGCATGACTAGCGGGGGGGGATCGGGGTACAATGAGCAGTTCTTC. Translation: CASSMTSGGGSGYNEQFF.

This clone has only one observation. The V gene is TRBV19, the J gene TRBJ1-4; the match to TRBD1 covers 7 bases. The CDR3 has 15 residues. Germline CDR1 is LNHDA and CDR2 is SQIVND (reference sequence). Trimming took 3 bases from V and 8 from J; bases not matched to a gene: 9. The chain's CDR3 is CASSMRQGVSEKLFF. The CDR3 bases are TGTGCCAGTAGTATGAGACAGGGCGTTTCGGAAAAACTGTTTTTT.

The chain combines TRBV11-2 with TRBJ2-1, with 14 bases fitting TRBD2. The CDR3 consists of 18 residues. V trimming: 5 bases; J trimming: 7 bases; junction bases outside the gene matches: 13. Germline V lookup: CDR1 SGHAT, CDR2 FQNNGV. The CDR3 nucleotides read TGTGCCAGCAGCCCCTCGACTAGCGGGAGGGCCCGTGGAAATGAGCAGTTCTTC. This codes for CASSPSTSGRARGNEQFF.

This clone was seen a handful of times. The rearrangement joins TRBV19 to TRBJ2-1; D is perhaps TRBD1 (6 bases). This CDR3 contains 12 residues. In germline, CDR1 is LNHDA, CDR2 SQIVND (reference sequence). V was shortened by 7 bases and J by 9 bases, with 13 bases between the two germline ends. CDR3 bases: TGTGCCAGTAATGAGGAAGGGGGTGAGCAGTTCTTC. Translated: CASNEEGGEQFF.

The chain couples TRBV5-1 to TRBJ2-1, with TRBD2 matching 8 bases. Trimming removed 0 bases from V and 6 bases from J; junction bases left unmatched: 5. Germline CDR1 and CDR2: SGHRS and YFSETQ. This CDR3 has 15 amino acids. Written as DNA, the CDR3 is TGCGCCAGCAGCTTGGGACTAGCGCTGAGCAATGAGCAGTTCTTC. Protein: CASSLGLALSNEQFF.

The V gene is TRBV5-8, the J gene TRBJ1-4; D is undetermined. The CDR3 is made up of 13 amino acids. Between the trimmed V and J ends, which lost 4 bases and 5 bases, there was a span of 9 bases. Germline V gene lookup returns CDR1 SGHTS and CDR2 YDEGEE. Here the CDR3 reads CASSQGRNEKLFF. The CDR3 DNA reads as TGTGCCAGCAGCCAAGGGAGGAATGAAAAACTGTTTTTT.

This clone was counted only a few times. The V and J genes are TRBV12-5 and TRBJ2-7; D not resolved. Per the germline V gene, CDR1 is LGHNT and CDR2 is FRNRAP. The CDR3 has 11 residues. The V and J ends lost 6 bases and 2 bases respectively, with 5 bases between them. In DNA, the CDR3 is TGTGCTAGTGGCCCAACCTACGAGCAGTACTTC. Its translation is CASGPTYEQYF.

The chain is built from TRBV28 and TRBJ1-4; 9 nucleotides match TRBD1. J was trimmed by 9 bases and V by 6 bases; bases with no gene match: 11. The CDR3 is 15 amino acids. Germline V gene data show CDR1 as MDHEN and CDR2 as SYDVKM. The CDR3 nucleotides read TGTGCCAGCAGCTTCGGACAGGGGTATCAAAAAAAACTGTTTTTT. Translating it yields CASSFGQGYQKKLFF.